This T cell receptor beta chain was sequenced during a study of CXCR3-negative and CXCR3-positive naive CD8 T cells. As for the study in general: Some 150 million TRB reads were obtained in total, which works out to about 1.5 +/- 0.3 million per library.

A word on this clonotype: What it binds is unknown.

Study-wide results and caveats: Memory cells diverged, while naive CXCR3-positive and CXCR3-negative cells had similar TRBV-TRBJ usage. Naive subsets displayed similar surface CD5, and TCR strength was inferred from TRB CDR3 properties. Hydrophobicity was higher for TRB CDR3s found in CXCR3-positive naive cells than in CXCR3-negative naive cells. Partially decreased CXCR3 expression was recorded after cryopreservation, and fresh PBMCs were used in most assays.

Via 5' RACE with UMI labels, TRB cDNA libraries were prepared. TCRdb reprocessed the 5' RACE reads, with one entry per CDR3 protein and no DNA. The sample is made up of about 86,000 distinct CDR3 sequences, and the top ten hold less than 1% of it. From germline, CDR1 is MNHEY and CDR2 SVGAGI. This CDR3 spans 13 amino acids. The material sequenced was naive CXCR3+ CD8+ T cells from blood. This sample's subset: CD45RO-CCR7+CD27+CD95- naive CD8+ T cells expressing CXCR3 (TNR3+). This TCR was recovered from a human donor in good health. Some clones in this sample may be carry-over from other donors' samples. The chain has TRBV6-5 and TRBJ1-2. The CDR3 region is CASSYGQNYGYTF.